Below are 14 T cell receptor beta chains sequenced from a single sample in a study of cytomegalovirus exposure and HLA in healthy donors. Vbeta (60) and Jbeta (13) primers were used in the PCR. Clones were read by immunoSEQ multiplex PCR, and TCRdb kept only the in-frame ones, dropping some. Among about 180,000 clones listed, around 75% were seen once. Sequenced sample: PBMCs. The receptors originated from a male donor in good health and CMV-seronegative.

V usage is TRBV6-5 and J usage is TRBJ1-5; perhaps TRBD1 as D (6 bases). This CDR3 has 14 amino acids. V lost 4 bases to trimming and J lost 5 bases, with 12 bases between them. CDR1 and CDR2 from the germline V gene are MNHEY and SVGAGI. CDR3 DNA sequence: TGTGCCAGCAGTTTGACAGGTCGTGATCAGCCCCAGCATTTT. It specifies CASSLTGRDQPQHF.

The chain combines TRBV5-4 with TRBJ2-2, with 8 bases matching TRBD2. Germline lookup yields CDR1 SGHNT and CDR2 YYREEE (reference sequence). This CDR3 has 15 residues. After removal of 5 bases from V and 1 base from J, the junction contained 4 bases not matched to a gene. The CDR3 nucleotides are TGTGCCAGCAGTTTAGCGGGACTGAACACCGGGGAGCTGTTTTTT. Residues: CASSLAGLNTGELFF.

CDR3 in DNA: TGTGCCAGCAGTCCTTCTGTGACCCAGTACTTC. Its protein product is CASSPSVTQYF. This chain uses TRBV6-1 with TRBJ2-5, with unresolved D. The CDR3 extends over 11 amino acids. Between the trimmed V and J ends, which lost 5 bases and 7 bases, there was a span of 8 bases. Germline V gene sequence: CDR1 MNHNS, CDR2 SASEGT.

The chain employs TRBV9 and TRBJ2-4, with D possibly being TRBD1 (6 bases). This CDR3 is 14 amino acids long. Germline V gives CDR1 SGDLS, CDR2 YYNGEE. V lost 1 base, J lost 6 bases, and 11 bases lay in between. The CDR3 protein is CASSVNRAANIQYF. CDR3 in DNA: TGTGCCAGCAGCGTAAACAGGGCGGCAAACATTCAGTACTTC.

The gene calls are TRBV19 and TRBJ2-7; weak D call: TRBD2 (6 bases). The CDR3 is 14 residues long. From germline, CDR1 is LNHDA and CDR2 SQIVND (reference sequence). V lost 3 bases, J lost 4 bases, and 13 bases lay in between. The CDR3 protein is CASSMGQGGYEQYF. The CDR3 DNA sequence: TGTGCCAGTAGTATGGGGCAGGGAGGATACGAGCAGTACTTC. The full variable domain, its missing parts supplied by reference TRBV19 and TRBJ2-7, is DGGITQSPKYLFRKEGQNVTLSCEQNLNHDAMYWYRQDPGQGLRLIYYSQIVNDFQKGDIAEGYSVSREKKESFPLTVTSAQKNPTAFYLCASSMGQGGYEQYFGPGTRLTVT.

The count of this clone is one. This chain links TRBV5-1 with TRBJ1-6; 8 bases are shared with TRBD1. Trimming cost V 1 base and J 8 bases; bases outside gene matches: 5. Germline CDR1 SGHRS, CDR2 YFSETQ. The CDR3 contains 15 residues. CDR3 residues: CASSLMTGADSPLHF. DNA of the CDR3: TGCGCCAGCAGCTTGATGACAGGGGCTGATTCACCCCTCCACTTT.

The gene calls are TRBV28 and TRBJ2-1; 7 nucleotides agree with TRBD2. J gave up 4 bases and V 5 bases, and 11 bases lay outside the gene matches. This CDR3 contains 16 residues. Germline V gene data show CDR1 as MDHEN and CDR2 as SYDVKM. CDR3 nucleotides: TGTGCCAGCAGTACTCTAGCGGCTCCCCTTTACAATGAGCAGTTCTTC. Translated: CASSTLAAPLYNEQFF.

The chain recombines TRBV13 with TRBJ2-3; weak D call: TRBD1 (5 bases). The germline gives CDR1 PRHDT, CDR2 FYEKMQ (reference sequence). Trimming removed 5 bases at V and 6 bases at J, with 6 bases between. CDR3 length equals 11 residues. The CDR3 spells CASSQGDTQYF. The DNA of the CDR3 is TGTGCCAGCAGCCAGGGTGATACGCAGTATTTT.

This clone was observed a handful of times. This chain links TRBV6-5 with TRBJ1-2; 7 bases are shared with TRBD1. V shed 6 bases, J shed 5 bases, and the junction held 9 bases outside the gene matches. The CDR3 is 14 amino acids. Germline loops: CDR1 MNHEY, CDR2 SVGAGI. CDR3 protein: CASSGTDLFYGYTF. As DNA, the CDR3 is TGTGCCAGCAGCGGGACAGATTTATTTTATGGCTACACCTTC.

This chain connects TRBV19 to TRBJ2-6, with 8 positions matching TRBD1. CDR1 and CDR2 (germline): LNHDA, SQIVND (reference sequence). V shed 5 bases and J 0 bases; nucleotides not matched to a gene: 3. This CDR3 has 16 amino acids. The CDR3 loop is CASSQGARSGANVLTF. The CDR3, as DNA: TGTGCCAGTAGTCAGGGGGCCCGCTCTGGGGCCAACGTCCTGACTTTC.

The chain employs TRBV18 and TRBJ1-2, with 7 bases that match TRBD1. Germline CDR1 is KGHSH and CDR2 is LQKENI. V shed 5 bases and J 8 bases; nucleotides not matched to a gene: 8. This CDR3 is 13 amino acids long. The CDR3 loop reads CASSVKTGEGYTF. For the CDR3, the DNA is TGTGCCAGCTCAGTTAAAACAGGGGAAGGCTACACCTTC. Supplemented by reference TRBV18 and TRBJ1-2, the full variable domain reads NAGVMQNPRHLVRRRGQEARLRCSPMKGHSHVYWYRQLPEEGLKFMVYLQKENIIDESGMPKERFSAEFPKEGPSILRIQQVVRGDSAAYFCASSVKTGEGYTFGSGTRLTVV.

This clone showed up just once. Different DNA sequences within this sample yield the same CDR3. The CDR3 region is CASSPGGQETQYF. The CDR3 bases are TGTGCCAGCAGCCCGGGGGGCCAAGAGACCCAGTACTTC. This chain uses TRBV9 with TRBJ2-5; 7 bases agree with TRBD2. The CDR3 contains 13 residues. CDR1 is SGDLS and CDR2 is YYNGEE in the germline V gene. The V and J ends lost 4 bases and 1 base, in that order; junction bases with no gene match: 1. Full variable domain (rest looked up from reference TRBV9 and TRBJ2-5): DSGVTQTPKHLITATGQRVTLRCSPRSGDLSVYWYQQSLDQGLQFLIQYYNGEERAKGNILERFSAQQFPDLHSELNLSSLELGDSALYFCASSPGGQETQYFGPGTRLLVL.

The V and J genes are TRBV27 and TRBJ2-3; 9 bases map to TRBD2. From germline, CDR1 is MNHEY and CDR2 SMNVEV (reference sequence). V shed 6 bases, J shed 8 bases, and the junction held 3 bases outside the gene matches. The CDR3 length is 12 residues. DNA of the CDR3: TGTGCCAGCAGCGTACTAGCGGGTACGCAGTATTTT. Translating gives CASSVLAGTQYF.

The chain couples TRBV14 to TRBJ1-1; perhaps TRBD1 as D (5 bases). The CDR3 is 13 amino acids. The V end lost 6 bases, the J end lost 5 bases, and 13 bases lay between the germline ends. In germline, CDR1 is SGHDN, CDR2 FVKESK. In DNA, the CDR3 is TGTGCCAGCAGTCTCATCAGGGAAACTGAAGCTTTCTTT. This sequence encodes CASSLIRETEAFF.